This T cell receptor (beta chain) was found in a study of OX40 agonist ivuxolimab in advanced cancers. Study-level background: Of mixed ages from 23 to 79 and averaging around 60 years, the group was more than 65% male.

In this sample, this clone turned up once. Sequencing was performed with immunoSEQ multiplex PCR; in TCRdb, only in-frame clones are kept and a portion is missing. Of roughly 80,000 clones detected, over 85% appear once; the ten largest clones hold 6.2%. This CDR3 has 14 amino acids. V gave up 6 bases and J gave up 3 bases, with 14 bases separating them. Germline V gene sequence: CDR1 MNHEY, CDR2 SMNVEV (reference sequence). The chain uses TRBV27 and TRBJ1-1; no definite D call. This receptor was obtained from an adult with an advanced solid tumor such as melanoma, head and neck, liver or kidney cancer. The specimen comprised CD4+ or CD8+ T cells sorted from blood, sampled in a trial of the OX40 agonist ivuxolimab. CDR3 sequence (DNA): TGTGCCAGCAGCTTGCGGGGAGGATACACTGAAGCTTTCTTT. It specifies CASSLRGGYTEAFF.